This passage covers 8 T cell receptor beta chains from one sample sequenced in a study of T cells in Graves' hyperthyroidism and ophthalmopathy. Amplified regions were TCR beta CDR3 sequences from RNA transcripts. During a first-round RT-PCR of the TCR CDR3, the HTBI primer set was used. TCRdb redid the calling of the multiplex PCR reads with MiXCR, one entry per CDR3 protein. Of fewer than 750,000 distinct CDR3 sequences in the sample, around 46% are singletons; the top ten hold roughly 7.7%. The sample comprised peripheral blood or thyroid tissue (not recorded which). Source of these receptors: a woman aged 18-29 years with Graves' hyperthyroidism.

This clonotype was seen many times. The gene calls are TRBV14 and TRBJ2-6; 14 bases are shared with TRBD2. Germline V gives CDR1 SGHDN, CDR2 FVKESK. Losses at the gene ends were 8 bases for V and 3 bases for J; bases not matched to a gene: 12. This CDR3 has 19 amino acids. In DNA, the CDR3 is TGTGCCAGCTCACCGCAGGGACTAGCGGGAGATCATGGGGCCAACGTCCTGACTTTC. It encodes CASSPQGLAGDHGANVLTF. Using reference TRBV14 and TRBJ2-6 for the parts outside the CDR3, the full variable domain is EAGVTQFPSHSVIEKGQTVTLRCDPISGHDNLYWYRRVMGKEIKFLLHFVKESKQDESGMPNNRFLAERTGGTYSTLKVQPAELEDSGVYFCASSPQGLAGDHGANVLTFGAGSRLTVL.

CDR3 in DNA: TGTGCCAGCAGAGACAGGGGATCCGCCGGGGAGCTGTTTTTT. It translates to CASRDRGSAGELFF. The chain joins TRBV15 to TRBJ2-2; TRBD1 aligns across 8 bases. Trimming cost V 10 bases and J 6 bases; bases outside gene matches: 10. Germline V gives CDR1 LNHNV, CDR2 YYDKDF (reference sequence). The CDR3 extends over 14 amino acids.

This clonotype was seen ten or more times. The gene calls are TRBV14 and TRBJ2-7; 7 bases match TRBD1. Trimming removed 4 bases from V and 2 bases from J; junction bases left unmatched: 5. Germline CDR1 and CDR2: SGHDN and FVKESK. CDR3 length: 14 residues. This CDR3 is CASSLYRGTYEQYF. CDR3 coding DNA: TGTGCCAGCAGCCTTTACAGGGGCACCTACGAGCAGTACTTC.

The CDR3 spells CSVNGQVPHEQYF. CDR3 nucleotides: TGCAGCGTTAATGGGCAGGTTCCCCACGAGCAGTACTTC. The rearrangement uses TRBV29-1 and TRBJ2-7; D call uncertain. Looked up from germline, CDR1 is SQVTM and CDR2 is ANQGSEA. The CDR3 is made up of 13 amino acids. V lost 5 bases, J lost 5 bases, and 16 bases lay in between.

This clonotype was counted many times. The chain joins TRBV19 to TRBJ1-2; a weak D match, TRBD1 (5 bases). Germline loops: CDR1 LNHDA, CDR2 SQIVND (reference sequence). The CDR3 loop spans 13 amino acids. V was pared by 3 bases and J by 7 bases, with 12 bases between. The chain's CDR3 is CASSIQGFSGYTF. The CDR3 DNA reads TGTGCCAGTAGTATCCAGGGTTTTAGTGGCTACACCTTC.

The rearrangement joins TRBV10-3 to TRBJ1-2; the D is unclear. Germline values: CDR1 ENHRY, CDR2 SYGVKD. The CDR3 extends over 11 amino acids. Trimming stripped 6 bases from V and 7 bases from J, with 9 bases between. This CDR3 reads CAIRDQAGYTF. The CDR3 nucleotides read TGTGCCATCAGGGACCAGGCTGGCTACACCTTC.

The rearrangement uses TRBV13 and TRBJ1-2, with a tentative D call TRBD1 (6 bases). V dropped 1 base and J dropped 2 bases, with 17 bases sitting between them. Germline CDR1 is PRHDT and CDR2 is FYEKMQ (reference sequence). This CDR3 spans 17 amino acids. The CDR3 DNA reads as TGTGCCAGCAGCTTAGTTATTGTGGACAGAAAGAACTATGGCTACACCTTC. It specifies CASSLVIVDRKNYGYTF.

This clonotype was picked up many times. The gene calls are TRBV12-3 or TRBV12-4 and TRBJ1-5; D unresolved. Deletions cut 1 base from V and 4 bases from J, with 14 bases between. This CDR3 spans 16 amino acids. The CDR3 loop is CASSLGVLSRNQPQHF. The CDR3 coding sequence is TGTGCCAGCAGTTTAGGAGTCCTGTCAAGAAATCAGCCCCAGCATTTT.